This is a list of T cell receptor beta chains from one sample in a study of shared clonotypes between healthy human individuals. Clones were read by immunoSEQ multiplex PCR, and TCRdb kept only the in-frame ones, dropping some. The data show about 2.1 million clones, around 95% seen once. The material sequenced was naive CD8+ T cells from PBMCs. The receptors stem from a man between 18 and 29 years old in good health. Some clones in this sample may be carry-over from other donors' samples. The CDR3 runs from the conserved cysteine through the conserved F or W. A D gene is named only where the DNA matches it firmly.

D	V	J	length	CDR3	DNA
-	TRBV28	TRBJ2-7	14	CASSPVGESDEQYF	TGTGCCAGCAGCCCAGTCGGGGAGAGCGACGAGCAGTACTTC
TRBD2	TRBV10-3	TRBJ2-1	14	CATRVALAGNEQFF	TGTGCCACCAGGGTGGCACTAGCGGGAAATGAGCAGTTCTTC
-	TRBV18	TRBJ2-7	14	CASSPPGDPYEQYF	TGTGCCAGCTCACCACCGGGGGACCCCTACGAGCAGTACTTC
-	TRBV28	TRBJ2-5	12	CASRGWQETQYF	TGTGCCAGCAGGGGATGGCAAGAGACCCAGTACTTC
-	TRBV6-9	TRBJ1-2	14	CASSYTGGYYGYTF	TGTGCCAGCAGTTACACAGGCGGCTACTATGGCTACACCTTC
-	TRBV6-5	TRBJ1-2	15	CASSVSRQVTYGYTF	TGTGCCAGCAGTGTCAGCAGACAGGTGACCTATGGCTACACCTTC
TRBD2	TRBV27	TRBJ2-2	16	CASKEVAGVRAGELFF	TGTGCCAGCAAGGAAGTAGCGGGAGTACGGGCCGGGGAGCTGTTTTTT
-	TRBV6-6	TRBJ1-2	11	CATTGGDGYTF	TGTGCCACCACCGGGGGGGATGGCTACACCTTC
-	TRBV10-3	TRBJ2-1	16	CAIRPRQGLSYYEQFF	TGTGCCATCAGGCCGCGCCAGGGTCTGTCGTACTATGAGCAGTTCTTC
-	TRBV2	TRBJ2-7	14	CASSEALPPYEQYF	TGTGCCAGCAGTGAAGCGCTGCCCCCCTACGAGCAGTACTTC
-	TRBV19	TRBJ2-1	15	CASSIYPGIRNEQFF	TGTGCCAGTAGTATATATCCGGGGATCAGGAATGAGCAGTTCTTC
-	TRBV20-1	TRBJ2-3	11	CSARVEDTQYF	TGCAGTGCTAGAGTGGAAGATACGCAGTATTTT
-	TRBV11-2	TRBJ1-2	15	CASSLVLGPSYGYTF	TGTGCCAGCAGCTTAGTTCTGGGACCCAGCTATGGCTACACCTTC
-	TRBV5-6	TRBJ1-1	17	CASSQSLTARGFGGAFF	TGTGCCAGCAGCCAATCTTTGACCGCCAGGGGTTTTGGTGGAGCTTTCTTT
TRBD1	TRBV7-9	TRBJ1-2	16	CASRPVPGTANYGYTF	TGTGCCAGCAGGCCTGTCCCCGGGACAGCTAACTATGGCTACACCTTC
-	TRBV4-3	TRBJ1-2	15	CASSQRKGWPEGYTF	TGCGCCAGCAGCCAAAGGAAGGGGTGGCCGGAGGGCTACACCTTC
-	TRBV30	TRBJ2-7	13	CAWSLGGMNEQYF	TGTGCCTGGTCCTTGGGGGGTATGAACGAGCAGTACTTC
-	TRBV7-9	TRBJ1-2	15	CASSQILTDNYGYTF	TGTGCCAGCAGCCAAATCCTGACAGATAACTATGGCTACACCTTC
-	TRBV6-1	TRBJ2-7	14	CASSELGSSYEQYF	TGTGCCAGCAGTGAACTGGGGAGCTCCTACGAGCAGTACTTC
-	TRBV30	TRBJ2-5	12	CAAPDTLGTQYF	TGTGCCGCTCCCGACACATTAGGGACCCAGTACTTC
TRBD2	TRBV7-9	TRBJ2-1	15	CASSLGTSGYNEQFF	TGTGCCAGCAGCCTCGGGACTAGCGGGTACAATGAGCAGTTCTTC
TRBD1	TRBV9	TRBJ2-5	16	CASSDLTGGDQETQYF	TGTGCCAGCAGCGACCTGACAGGGGGGGACCAAGAGACCCAGTACTTC
-	TRBV4-1	TRBJ1-2	15	CASSQVPGPIYGYTF	TGCGCCAGCAGCCAGGTTCCGGGACCTATCTATGGCTACACCTTC
-	TRBV15	TRBJ2-2	16	CATSSEEYPQIGELFF	TGTGCCACCAGCAGTGAGGAGTATCCACAGATCGGGGAGCTGTTTTTT
-	TRBV6-6	TRBJ2-4	14	CASRGGAQGNIQYF	TGTGCCAGCAGAGGGGGGGCACAGGGAAACATTCAGTACTTC
-	TRBV9	TRBJ1-2	19	CASSVTTRRGELGNYGYTF	TGTGCCAGCAGCGTCACCACCAGGAGGGGGGAACTGGGTAACTATGGCTACACCTTC
-	TRBV27	TRBJ2-7	12	CASSNDGGEQYF	TGTGCCAGCAGCAACGACGGGGGCGAGCAGTACTTC
-	TRBV7-3	TRBJ2-1	14	CASSLKGLYNEQFF	TGTGCCAGCAGCTTAAAGGGACTGTACAATGAGCAGTTCTTC
-	TRBV7-3	TRBJ2-3	16	CASSLMRREKLDTQYF	TGTGCCAGCAGCTTAATGAGACGGGAGAAGCTAGATACGCAGTATTTT
-	TRBV19	TRBJ2-1	14	CATDSGALYNEQFF	TGTGCCACCGATAGCGGAGCCCTATACAATGAGCAGTTCTTC
-	TRBV11-2	TRBJ2-1	17	CASSSLDLPSFYNEQFF	TGTGCCAGCAGCTCGCTAGATCTCCCATCCTTTTACAATGAGCAGTTCTTC
-	TRBV28	TRBJ2-7	13	CASSPWDRSEQYF	TGTGCCAGCAGTCCCTGGGATAGATCCGAGCAGTACTTC
TRBD2	TRBV11-2	TRBJ2-1	16	CASSPRERGGGSEQFF	TGTGCCAGCAGCCCACGTGAGCGGGGGGGAGGAAGTGAGCAGTTCTTC
-	TRBV19	TRBJ2-1	16	CASSIDRGTSYNEQFF	TGTGCCAGTAGTATAGATCGAGGGACGTCCTACAATGAGCAGTTCTTC
TRBD2	TRBV5-6	TRBJ2-7	16	CASSLVRTSFAYEQYF	TGTGCCAGCAGCTTGGTGAGGACTAGCTTTGCCTACGAGCAGTACTTC
-	TRBV28	TRBJ2-7	15	CASSFNWVSGYEQYF	TGTGCCAGCAGTTTTAATTGGGTTTCCGGCTACGAGCAGTACTTC
TRBD1	TRBV18	TRBJ2-6	17	CASSPGQGRVGANVLTF	TGTGCCAGCTCACCGGGACAGGGCCGAGTAGGGGCCAACGTCCTGACTTTC
TRBD2	TRBV6-1	TRBJ2-3	16	CASSEFSGRGTDTQYF	TGTGCCAGCAGTGAATTCAGCGGGAGAGGCACAGATACGCAGTATTTT
-	TRBV6-1	TRBJ1-1	14	CASSEPGLNTEAFF	TGTGCCAGCAGTGAACCCGGGCTGAACACTGAAGCTTTCTTT
-	TRBV19	TRBJ1-2	13	CASSPVGVRGYTF	TGTGCCAGTAGCCCTGTGGGGGTTCGCGGCTACACCTTC
-	TRBV4-2	TRBJ1-6	19	CASSQDPQGWEAANSPLHF	TGTGCCAGCAGCCAAGATCCCCAAGGGTGGGAGGCGGCTAATTCACCCCTCCACTTT
TRBD1	TRBV27	TRBJ2-5	13	CAPGQIVQETQYF	TGTGCCCCGGGACAGATCGTACAAGAGACCCAGTACTTC
-	TRBV15	TRBJ2-1	13	CATKLESYNEQFF	TGTGCCACCAAACTAGAGTCCTACAATGAGCAGTTCTTC